This T cell receptor beta chain was retrieved from a study of Graves' ophthalmopathy and Graves' hyperthyroidism. This clonotype showed up just a few times. Amplification of TCR beta CDR3 regions used RNA transcripts. Scientists carried out first-round RT-PCR using HTBI primers and then a second-round multiplex PCR. TCRdb analysed the multiplex PCR reads with MiXCR anew, one entry per CDR3 protein. The data hold about 620,000 distinct CDR3 sequences, with 22% observed a single time. The TCR sequence derives from a woman younger than 35 with stable Graves' hyperthyroidism. Some clones in this sample may be carry-over from other donors' samples. Sequencing used peripheral blood.

As DNA, the CDR3 is TGTGCCAGCAGGGATAGCGGGAGGAGCTCCTACGAGCAGTACTTC. It specifies CASRDSGRSSYEQYF. The rearrangement uses TRBV6-1 and TRBJ2-7; 10 positions agree with TRBD2. The CDR3 runs to 15 residues. V trimming: 6 bases; J trimming: 0 bases; junction bases outside the gene matches: 5. Germline CDR1 is MNHNS and CDR2 is SASEGT.